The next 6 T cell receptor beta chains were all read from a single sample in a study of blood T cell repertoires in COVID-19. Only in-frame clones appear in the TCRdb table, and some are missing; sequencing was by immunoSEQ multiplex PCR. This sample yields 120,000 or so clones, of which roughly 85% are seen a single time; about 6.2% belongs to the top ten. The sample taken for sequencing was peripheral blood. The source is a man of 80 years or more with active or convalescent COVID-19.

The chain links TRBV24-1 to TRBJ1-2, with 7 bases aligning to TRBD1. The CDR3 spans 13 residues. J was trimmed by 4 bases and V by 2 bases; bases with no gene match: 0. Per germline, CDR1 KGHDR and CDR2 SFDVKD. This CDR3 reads CATSDWTGYGYTF. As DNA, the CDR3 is TGTGCCACCAGTGATTGGACAGGCTATGGCTACACCTTC.

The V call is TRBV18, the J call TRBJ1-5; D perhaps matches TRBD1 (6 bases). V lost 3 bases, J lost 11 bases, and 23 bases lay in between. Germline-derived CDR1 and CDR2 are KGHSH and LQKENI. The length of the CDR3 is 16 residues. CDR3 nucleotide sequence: TGTGCCAGCTCACCCGGAACGACAGGCTCCTCATTAGCCCAGCATTTT. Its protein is CASSPGTTGSSLAQHF.

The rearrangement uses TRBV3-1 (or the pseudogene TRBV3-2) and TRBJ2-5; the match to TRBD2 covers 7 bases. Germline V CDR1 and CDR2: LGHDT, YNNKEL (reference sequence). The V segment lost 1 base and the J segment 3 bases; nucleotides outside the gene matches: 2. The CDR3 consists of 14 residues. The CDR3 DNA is TGTGCCAGCAGCCAAGGTGGGGGGGAAGAGACCCAGTACTTC. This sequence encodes CASSQGGGEETQYF.

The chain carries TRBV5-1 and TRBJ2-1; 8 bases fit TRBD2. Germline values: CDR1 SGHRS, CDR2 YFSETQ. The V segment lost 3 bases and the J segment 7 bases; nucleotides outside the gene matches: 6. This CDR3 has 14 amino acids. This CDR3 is CASSSTAGGNEQFF. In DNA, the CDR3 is TGCGCCAGCAGCTCAACGGCGGGGGGTAATGAGCAGTTCTTC. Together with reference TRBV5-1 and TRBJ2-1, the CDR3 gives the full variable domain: KAGVTQTPRYLIKTRGQQVTLSCSPISGHRSVSWYQQTPGQGLQFLFEYFSETQRNKGNFPGRFSGRQFSNSRSEMNVSTLELGDSALYLCASSSTAGGNEQFFGPGTRLTVL.

The CDR3 bases are TGTGCCTGGAGTGGTGGGGGGGGGCAGGAAAAACTGTTTTTT. Its translation: CAWSGGGGQEKLFF. The chain carries TRBV30 and TRBJ1-4; TRBD1 is a possible D gene (6 bases). The germline V and J ends were trimmed by 1 base and 8 bases, with 14 bases remaining between them. From germline, CDR1 is GTSNPN and CDR2 SVGIG (reference sequence). This CDR3 spans 14 amino acids.

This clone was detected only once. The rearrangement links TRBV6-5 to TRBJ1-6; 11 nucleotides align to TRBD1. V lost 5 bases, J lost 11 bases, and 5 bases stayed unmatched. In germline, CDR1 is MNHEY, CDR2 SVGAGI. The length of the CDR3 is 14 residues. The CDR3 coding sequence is TGTGCCAGCAGTCTGGACAGGGGGCAAACACCCCTCCACTTT. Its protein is CASSLDRGQTPLHF.